The 32 T cell receptor beta chains below all came from one sample that was sequenced in a study of blood T cell repertoires in COVID-19 (dated by TCRdb to 2020 to 2022). The receptor library was made with the immunoSEQ multiplex PCR assay. This immuneACCESS table, as held by TCRdb, lists in-frame sequences with V and J called but not all clones. Of the missing ones, under half trace to an unresolved V gene in checked studies; the others have no known cause. Across this sample there are 150,000 to 200,000 clones, with roughly 80% seen only once. Clones ranked in the top ten supply roughly 14% of the sample. The sample taken for sequencing was peripheral blood. Every receptor here comes from a woman between 70 and 85 years old with COVID-19, enrolled during active disease.

The chain links TRBV6-5 to TRBJ2-3, with TRBD2 as a possible D gene (6 bases). CDR1 is MNHEY, CDR2 SVGAGI, per germline. Trimming cost V 0 bases and J 8 bases, with 15 bases left between them. This CDR3 spans 15 amino acids. The CDR3 sequence is CASSYSAPAGGTQYF. As DNA, the CDR3 is TGTGCCAGCAGTTACTCTGCTCCGGCCGGGGGTACGCAGTATTTT.

There are many counts of this clone. At the DNA level, this CDR3 is encoded by other sequences in the same sample as well. The chain recombines TRBV18 with TRBJ2-5; D gene unclear. CDR3 size: 12 residues. Per the germline V gene, CDR1 is KGHSH and CDR2 is LQKENI. Trimming removed 2 bases from V and 5 bases from J, with 6 bases in between. The CDR3 loop reads CASSPAGETQYF. In DNA, the CDR3 is TGTGCCAGCTCACCAGCCGGGGAGACCCAGTACTTC.

The chain employs TRBV5-4 and TRBJ1-2, with D tentatively TRBD1 (5 bases). From germline, CDR1 is SGHNT and CDR2 YYREEE (reference sequence). V was shortened by 3 bases and J by 2 bases, with 11 bases between the two germline ends. There are 14 residues in the CDR3. This CDR3 reads CASSSPGLNYGYTF. CDR3 nucleotides: TGTGCCAGCAGCTCGCCAGGGCTGAACTATGGCTACACCTTC.

The chain couples TRBV6-5 to TRBJ1-1; D uncertain. CDR1 and CDR2 (germline): MNHEY, SVGAGI. This CDR3 spans 13 amino acids. The ends were cut back, 5 bases at V and 4 bases at J, with 11 bases in the middle. The CDR3, as DNA: TGTGCCAGCAGTCCTTCGACTCGCACTGAAGCTTTCTTT. This sequence encodes CASSPSTRTEAFF.

The chain joins TRBV30 to TRBJ1-2; possibly TRBD1 for D (5 bases). CDR3 length equals 15 residues. Germline loops: CDR1 GTSNPN, CDR2 SVGIG (reference sequence). V was trimmed by 2 bases and J by 2 bases, leaving 15 bases between them. As DNA, the CDR3 is TGTGCCTGGAGTACCCTAGGACACTTGAACTATGGCTACACCTTC. Translating it yields CAWSTLGHLNYGYTF.

The chain has TRBV5-1 and TRBJ1-3, with D hard to call. Trimming took off 3 bases at V and 0 bases at J, with 7 bases between the two ends. The germline V gene has CDR1 SGHRS and CDR2 YFSETQ. This CDR3 spans 14 amino acids. The CDR3: CASSSAVSGNTIYF. Written as DNA, the CDR3 is TGCGCCAGCAGCTCGGCGGTCTCTGGAAACACCATATATTTT.

This sequence joins TRBV11-1 and TRBJ1-2; D ambiguous. Germline-derived CDR1 and CDR2 are SGHAT and FQDESV (reference sequence). The CDR3 contains 13 residues. V lost 5 bases and J lost 8, with 15 bases in between. The CDR3 reads CASSRDGSRGYTF. The CDR3 DNA sequence: TGTGCCAGCAGCCGCGACGGGAGTCGGGGCTACACCTTC.

The chain uses TRBV2 and TRBJ1-4, with D perhaps matching TRBD1 (5 bases). V was clipped by 7 bases and J by 3 bases, with 12 bases between them. This CDR3 is 14 amino acids long. Germline CDR1 reads SNHLY; CDR2 reads FYNNEI. CDR3 sequence: CASKYGGANEKLFF. As DNA, the CDR3 is TGTGCCAGCAAGTATGGGGGGGCTAATGAAAAACTGTTTTTT. The full variable domain, in which reference TRBV2 and TRBJ1-4 provide the parts outside the CDR3, is EPEVTQTPSHQVTQMGQEVILRCVPISNHLYFYWYRQILGQKVEFLVSFYNNEISEKSEIFDDQFSVERPDGSNFTLKIRSTKLEDSAMYFCASKYGGANEKLFFGSGTQLSVL.

The genes are TRBV19 and TRBJ2-2, with D unresolved. This CDR3 has 14 amino acids. The germline V gene encodes CDR1 LNHDA and CDR2 SQIVND (reference sequence). The V and J ends lost 6 bases and 2 bases respectively, with 10 bases between them. The CDR3 protein is CASRLAGNTGELFF. The CDR3 DNA reads TGTGCCAGTAGGCTGGCAGGAAACACCGGGGAGCTGTTTTTT.

The chain joins TRBV11-2 to TRBJ2-1, with D possibly TRBD2 on 5 matching bases. The germline V and J ends were trimmed by 5 bases and 9 bases, with 23 bases remaining between them. CDR1 SGHAT and CDR2 FQNNGV come from the germline V gene. The CDR3 is 16 residues long. CDR3 in DNA: TGTGCCAGCAGCCAAGCAGATCCCGGGGTCATGGGTGAGCAGTTCTTC. Its translation is CASSQADPGVMGEQFF. Supplemented by reference TRBV11-2 and TRBJ2-1, the full variable domain reads EAGVAQSPRYKIIEKRQSVAFWCNPISGHATLYWYQQILGQGPKLLIQFQNNGVVDDSQLPKDRFSAERLKGVDSTLKIQPAKLEDSAVYLCASSQADPGVMGEQFFGPGTRLTVL.

This chain connects TRBV4-1 to TRBJ1-2; 10 nucleotides match TRBD1. CDR1 is MGHRA and CDR2 is YSYEKL in the germline V gene. This CDR3 contains 14 residues. V lost 1 base and J lost 10; bases outside the gene matches: 6. CDR3 DNA: TGCGCCAGCAGCCAAGCCGGGACAGGGGTCGCCTACACCTTC. Its translation: CASSQAGTGVAYTF.

As to this clone: The same CDR3 also results from other DNA sequences found in this sample. This chain uses TRBV19 with TRBJ1-5; D not certain. Germline values: CDR1 LNHDA, CDR2 SQIVND (reference sequence). The V end lost 0 bases, the J end lost 1 base, and 7 bases lay between the germline ends. CDR3 size: 15 residues. The CDR3 region is CASSIDSRSNQPQHF. CDR3 nucleotides: TGTGCCAGTAGTATAGATTCGAGGAGCAATCAGCCCCAGCATTTT.

A single count supports this clone. The rearrangement links TRBV18 to TRBJ2-7; no definite D call. Trimming took off 3 bases at V and 3 bases at J, with 9 bases between the two ends. Germline lookup yields CDR1 KGHSH and CDR2 LQKENI. This CDR3 is 13 amino acids long. For the CDR3, the DNA is TGTGCCAGCTCACCCCGGCGGAGCTACGAGCAGTACTTC. Protein product: CASSPRRSYEQYF.

This rearrangement joins TRBV3-1 (or the pseudogene TRBV3-2) to TRBJ1-1, with TRBD1 matching over 11 bases. Germline assignment: CDR1 LGHDT and CDR2 YNNKEL (reference sequence). This CDR3 has 15 residues. Losses at the gene ends were 2 bases for V and 5 bases for J; bases not matched to a gene: 4. The CDR3 nucleotides read TGTGCCAGCAGCCAATGGGACAGGGGGAAAACTGAAGCTTTCTTT. Its translation is CASSQWDRGKTEAFF.

This clone was detected once. The rearrangement uses TRBV2 and TRBJ1-3, with D tentatively TRBD1 (5 bases). CDR1 is SNHLY and CDR2 is FYNNEI in the germline V gene. The CDR3 is 15 amino acids. V was cut by 2 bases and J by 9 bases, with 17 bases left in between. CDR3 in DNA: TGTGCCAGCAGTGAAAGGCAGGGAGGCCTAGGCACCATATATTTT. As protein: CASSERQGGLGTIYF. Full variable domain (rest looked up from reference TRBV2 and TRBJ1-3): EPEVTQTPSHQVTQMGQEVILRCVPISNHLYFYWYRQILGQKVEFLVSFYNNEISEKSEIFDDQFSVERPDGSNFTLKIRSTKLEDSAMYFCASSERQGGLGTIYFGEGSWLTVV.

This rearrangement joins TRBV28 to TRBJ1-5; D gene ambiguous. The length of the CDR3 is 13 residues. V was trimmed by 3 bases and J by 5 bases, leaving 8 bases between them. The germline gives CDR1 MDHEN, CDR2 SYDVKM. Written as DNA, the CDR3 is TGTGCCAGCAGTTTGGGCCATTATCAGCCCCAGCATTTT. This sequence encodes CASSLGHYQPQHF.

V and J are TRBV14 and TRBJ2-5; D may be TRBD1 (6 bases). The V end was cut by 0 bases, the J end by 1 base, with 12 bases between. CDR3 length equals 16 residues. Germline V gives CDR1 SGHDN, CDR2 FVKESK. DNA for the CDR3: TGTGCCAGCAGCCAAGATAGGACAGCCCTCCAAGAGACCCAGTACTTC. Translated: CASSQDRTALQETQYF.

V usage is TRBV10-2 and J usage is TRBJ1-2, with 7 bases fitting TRBD1. Trimming cost V 3 bases and J 4 bases; bases outside gene matches: 5. CDR3 size: 14 residues. Germline V gene data show CDR1 as WSHSY and CDR2 as SAAADI. The chain's CDR3 is CASSDYGTAYGYTF. CDR3 in DNA: TGCGCCAGCAGTGACTATGGGACAGCCTATGGCTACACCTTC.

This clone was seen more than once but under ten times. The V and J genes are TRBV30 and TRBJ1-3; the D is unclear. The V end was cut by 7 bases, the J end by 0 bases, with 10 bases between. The CDR3 covers 13 residues. Germline CDR1 GTSNPN, CDR2 SVGIG (reference sequence). CDR3 in DNA: TGTGCCTTCTACCGGAGCTCTGGAAACACCATATATTTT. Its protein product is CAFYRSSGNTIYF.

This clone was recorded only once. The chain employs TRBV29-1 and TRBJ2-3; 7 bases align to TRBD1. Germline lookup yields CDR1 SQVTM and CDR2 ANQGSEA. The CDR3 is 14 amino acids. Trimming took 7 bases from V and 5 from J; bases not matched to a gene: 12. CDR3 DNA sequence: TGCAGCGCGCACAGGGGAGAATCAGGAGATACGCAGTATTTT. Protein product: CSAHRGESGDTQYF.

The CDR3 is CASSAGTSGGGGPYV. The CDR3 bases are TGTGCCAGCAGCGCCGGGACTAGCGGGGGGGGCGGTCCGTACGTC. The chain uses TRBV9 and TRBJ2-7; 16 positions match TRBD2. V lost 3 bases, J lost 12 bases, and 9 bases stayed unmatched. Germline values: CDR1 SGDLS, CDR2 YYNGEE. The CDR3 is made up of 15 amino acids.

This chain uses TRBV10-3 with TRBJ2-5, with no clear D. CDR1 and CDR2 (germline): ENHRY, SYGVKD. V was pared by 6 bases and J by 5 bases, with 10 bases between. The CDR3 covers 12 residues. In nucleotides, the CDR3 is TGTGCCATCAGGTCAGAAAAGGAGACCCAGTACTTC. It encodes CAIRSEKETQYF.

This clone showed up just once. The chain is built from TRBV6-5 and TRBJ2-3, with 9 bases matching TRBD1. The germline V gene has CDR1 MNHEY and CDR2 SVGAGI. J was trimmed by 5 bases and V by 10 bases; bases with no gene match: 10. This CDR3 contains 14 residues. CDR3 DNA sequence: TGTGCCACGGAACAGGGGGCGCATCAAGATACGCAGTATTTT. Translated: CATEQGAHQDTQYF.

The genes are TRBV7-2 and TRBJ1-1; TRBD1 aligns across 9 bases. This CDR3 has 15 amino acids. V shed 5 bases, J shed 3 bases, and the junction held 7 bases outside the gene matches. Germline loops: CDR1 SGHTA, CDR2 FQGNSA. This CDR3 reads CASSPVDRGYTEAFF. The CDR3 DNA follows: TGTGCCAGCAGCCCCGTTGACAGGGGGTACACTGAAGCTTTCTTT.

The V call is TRBV11-1, the J call TRBJ1-2, with 9 nucleotides matching TRBD1. Trimming cost V 5 bases and J 6 bases; bases outside gene matches: 13. This CDR3 is 16 amino acids long. CDR1 is SGHAT, CDR2 FQDESV, per germline (reference sequence). CDR3 sequence: CASSPKPRDREDGYTF. CDR3 bases: TGTGCCAGCAGCCCGAAACCTCGGGACAGGGAAGATGGCTACACCTTC. Supplemented by reference TRBV11-1 and TRBJ1-2, the full variable domain reads EAEVAQSPRYKITEKSQAVAFWCDPISGHATLYWYRQILGQGPELLVQFQDESVVDDSQLPKDRFSAERLKGVDSTLKIQPAELGDSAMYLCASSPKPRDREDGYTFGSGTRLTVV.

The rearrangement uses TRBV9 and TRBJ2-2, with D possibly TRBD1 on 6 matching bases. Per the germline V gene, CDR1 is SGDLS and CDR2 is YYNGEE. With 4 bases removed from V and 7 bases from J, the gap between germline ends came to 11 bases. The CDR3 sequence is 13 residues long. The CDR3 here is CASSPTGIGELFF. The CDR3 nucleotides read TGTGCCAGCAGCCCTACAGGGATCGGGGAGCTGTTTTTT.

This clone was found once. The genes are TRBV27 and TRBJ1-1, with D possibly TRBD1 on 6 matching bases. The CDR3 runs 13 residues. Trimming cost V 6 bases and J 1 base, with 9 bases left between them. Germline V CDR1 and CDR2: MNHEY, SMNVEV (reference sequence). Here the CDR3 DNA reads TGTGCCAGCAGGGCGACAGGGAACACTGAAGCTTTCTTT. It yields the protein CASRATGNTEAFF.

The chain links TRBV18 to TRBJ1-1; D may be TRBD1 (6 bases). Germline CDR1 and CDR2: KGHSH and LQKENI. The CDR3 consists of 17 residues. With 3 bases removed from V and 3 bases from J, the gap between germline ends came to 20 bases. The DNA of the CDR3 is TGTGCCAGCTCACCGAGGGTGGTCGGGGGGCTGGACACTGAAGCTTTCTTT. Translated: CASSPRVVGGLDTEAFF. Drawing the rest from reference TRBV18 and TRBJ1-1, the complete variable domain is NAGVMQNPRHLVRRRGQEARLRCSPMKGHSHVYWYRQLPEEGLKFMVYLQKENIIDESGMPKERFSAEFPKEGPSILRIQQVVRGDSAAYFCASSPRVVGGLDTEAFFGQGTRLTVV.

The chain recombines TRBV11-2 with TRBJ1-1; a weak D match, TRBD1 (5 bases). The CDR3 is 14 amino acids. V lost 2 bases, J lost 4 bases, and 11 bases lay in between. Germline CDR1 is SGHAT and CDR2 is FQNNGV. The CDR3 region is CASSLTGVPTEAFF. CDR3 nucleotides: TGTGCCAGCAGCTTAACGGGGGTCCCCACTGAAGCTTTCTTT.

The chain combines TRBV3-1 (or the pseudogene TRBV3-2) with TRBJ2-4, with a possible D match to TRBD2 (7 bases). The CDR3 totals 15 residues. Between the trimmed V and J ends, which lost 1 base and 9 bases, there was a span of 16 bases. Germline CDR1 LGHDT, CDR2 YNNKEL (reference sequence). The CDR3 DNA follows: TGTGCCAGCAGCCAAGTCGCCGGGGGGCGGATCATTCAGTACTTC. Residues: CASSQVAGGRIIQYF.

The V call is TRBV25-1, the J call TRBJ2-7, with 7 bases lining up with TRBD2. The CDR3 is 13 residues long. With 8 bases clipped from V and 8 bases from J, the junction kept 12 bases outside the gene matches. CDR1 MGHDK and CDR2 SYGVNS come from the germline V gene. In DNA, the CDR3 is TGTGCCAGCTCCCCGGCGGGGGTCCACAAGCAGTACTTC. Translated: CASSPAGVHKQYF.

This clone has a handful of counts. The chain carries TRBV24-1 and TRBJ2-1; 9 bases align to TRBD2. The length of the CDR3 is 15 residues. V shed 4 bases and J 6 bases; nucleotides not matched to a gene: 6. The germline gives CDR1 KGHDR, CDR2 SFDVKD. This chain's CDR3 is CATSERSGRLNEQFF. The CDR3 nucleotides read TGTGCCACCAGTGAAAGGAGCGGGAGGCTCAATGAGCAGTTCTTC.